Listed below are T cell receptor beta chains from one sample, sequenced in a study of molecular identifiers for immune sequencing clone quantification. TCRdb re-called the PCR reads with MiXCR, one entry per CDR3 protein. The sample has about 300,000 distinct CDR3 sequences; 20% to 25% are singletons. Specimen: naive CD8+ T cells from blood, with Jurkat cell RNA spiked in. The receptors shown here come from a human donor in good health. Some libraries in this study had Jurkat cell RNA spiked in. Each CDR3 is given with its conserved first and last residue. D genes are given only for firm matches. Not all rows give a size; the values are once, few, many and, for expanded clones, a class.

CDR3 DNA,CDR3 protein,clone size,V gene,D gene,J gene
TGCAGTGCTACCAGGGACGGATCCGGCACTAAAGCTTTCTTT,CSATRDGSGTKAFF,few,TRBV20-1,.,TRBJ1-1
TGCGCCAGCAGCGTCACAGGGGCGGTCACAGATACGCAGTATTTT,CASSVTGAVTDTQYF,.,TRBV5-1,TRBD1,TRBJ2-3
TGTGCCAGCAGTCACGGGACACTTCGCTACGAGCAGTACTTC,CASSHGTLRYEQYF,many,TRBV27,.,TRBJ2-7
TGTGCCAGCAGTAAGGGATCCCTGGGCACTGAAGCTTTCTTT,CASSKGSLGTEAFF,many,TRBV6-2/TRBV6-3,.,TRBJ1-1
TGTGCCAGCAGCCAAGATGCCTACTACGAGCAGTACTTC,CASSQDAYYEQYF,many,TRBV4-2,.,TRBJ2-7
TGTGCCAGCAGTTTAAGGGTCACTGAGCAGTTCTTC,CASSLRVTEQFF,.,TRBV12-3/TRBV12-4,.,TRBJ2-1
TGTGCCAGCAGCTCGGTTGGGGTGGCCAATCAGCCCCTGCATTTT,CASSSVGVANQPLHF,few,TRBV7-9,.,TRBJ1-5
TGCAGCGTTGAAGATCATCAGCGGATGAACACCGGGGAGCTGTTTTTT,CSVEDHQRMNTGELFF,many,TRBV29-1,.,TRBJ2-2
TGTGCCAGCACCGGGGGGGGGGCTGAAGCTTTCTTT,CASTGGGAEAFF,few,TRBV2,.,TRBJ1-1
TGTGCCACCCACCCGGGACAGGGGATATACGAGCAGTACTTC,CATHPGQGIYEQYF,many,TRBV2,TRBD1,TRBJ2-7
TGCGCCAGCAGCCAGGGGGGTGGGGTTGTGGGATCACCCCTCCACTTT,CASSQGGGVVGSPLHF,many,TRBV4-3,.,TRBJ1-6
TGCAGCGTGAAGGGATCGGGGATGAACACTGAAGCTTTCTTT,CSVKGSGMNTEAFF,many,TRBV29-1,.,TRBJ1-1
TGTGCCAGCAGTTTAATTGGGACTACGGGCGAGCAGTACTTC,CASSLIGTTGEQYF,few,TRBV27,TRBD2,TRBJ2-7
TGTGCCAGCAGCTCCCAGCTGAGAGAGCAGTACTTC,CASSSQLREQYF,.,TRBV7-9,.,TRBJ2-7
TGCAGTGCTAGTACCGGGATCACCGGGGAGCTGTTTTTT,CSASTGITGELFF,few,TRBV20-1,.,TRBJ2-2
TGTGCAAGTCGCTTATGGTCATTCAATCAGCCCCAGCATTTT,CASRLWSFNQPQHF,many,TRBV12-2,.,TRBJ1-5
TGTGCCATCAGTGAACTAGCGTCCTCCTACGAGCAGTACTTC,CAISELASSYEQYF,many,TRBV10-3,TRBD2,TRBJ2-7
TGTGCCAGCAGCTTGGACAGCATCACGAACACCGGGGAGCTGTTTTTT,CASSLDSITNTGELFF,many,TRBV7-9,.,TRBJ2-2
TGTGCCAGTAGTATAGCCACTCGGGCGTCTCAGCCCCAGCATTTT,CASSIATRASQPQHF,.,TRBV19,.,TRBJ1-5
TGTGCCAGCAGTTTAAGGGGGCCGCAGCCCCAGCATTTT,CASSLRGPQPQHF,many,TRBV27,TRBD1,TRBJ1-5
TGTGCCAGCAGTCCGCTGACTGGAAGGCTGCAAGAGACCCAGCACTTC,CASSPLTGRLQETQHF,.,TRBV12-3/TRBV12-4,.,TRBJ2-5
TGTGCCAGCAGCTTAGGTACTCCCTGGCAACTGTTTTTT,CASSLGTPWQLFF,many,TRBV7-9,.,TRBJ2-2
TGTGCCAGCACGAGGACTAGCTTGGCAGATACGCAGTATTTT,CASTRTSLADTQYF,few,TRBV28,TRBD2,TRBJ2-3
TGCGCCAGCAGCCAACTGGTACAGGGCTTAAACACTGAAGCTTTCTTT,CASSQLVQGLNTEAFF,many,TRBV4-1,.,TRBJ1-1
TGTGCCAGCAGTTTGATATCAGGGGCCGAACCCCTCCACTTT,CASSLISGAEPLHF,many,TRBV28,.,TRBJ1-6
TGTGCCAGCAGCGGGACTAGCGGAAAAAATGAGCAGTTCTTC,CASSGTSGKNEQFF,many,TRBV2,TRBD2,TRBJ2-1
TGTGCCAGCAGCTTAGAGCGCAATCAGCCCCAGCATTTT,CASSLERNQPQHF,few,TRBV11-2,.,TRBJ1-5
TGTGCCAGCAGTTATAGCGGGATCGGGACAGATACGCAGTATTTT,CASSYSGIGTDTQYF,few,TRBV6-2/TRBV6-3,TRBD2,TRBJ2-3
TGCGCCAGCAGCCAAGAGGGGGGCACTGAAGCTTTCTTT,CASSQEGGTEAFF,many,TRBV4-1,.,TRBJ1-1
TGTGCCAGCAGCTTAGGACAGTGGAACACTGAAGCTTTCTTT,CASSLGQWNTEAFF,few,TRBV7-9,.,TRBJ1-1
TGCGCCAGCAGCCAAGGCCAGGGGGTAAGCTACGAGCAGTACTTC,CASSQGQGVSYEQYF,.,TRBV4-1,TRBD1,TRBJ2-7
TGTGCCAGCAGCGCAATCAGTACTGTGTATAGCAATCAGCCCCAGCATTTT,CASSAISTVYSNQPQHF,many,TRBV7-2,.,TRBJ1-5
TGTGCTAGCAGCTTAGAGCAAAAGACCTTGATGGCCAAAAACATTCAGTACTTC,CASSLEQKTLMAKNIQYF,many,TRBV7-7,.,TRBJ2-4
TGTGCCACCGGGGCGGGGAACACCGGGGAGCTGTTTTTT,CATGAGNTGELFF,many,TRBV15,.,TRBJ2-2
TGTGCCAGCAGCCCCCAGGGCAGGGGGCTTGACGAGCAGTACTTC,CASSPQGRGLDEQYF,many,TRBV7-9,TRBD1,TRBJ2-7
TGTGCCAGCAGCGTAGAAGGGACAGGGGGCCTCCCGGCCAAAAACATTCAGTACTTC,CASSVEGTGGLPAKNIQYF,few,TRBV9,TRBD1,TRBJ2-4
TGTGCCAGCAGCTACTCGGACTACAATGAGCAGTTCTTC,CASSYSDYNEQFF,few,TRBV11-2,.,TRBJ2-1
TGTGCCAGCAGTCTAGCGGCCACAGATACGCAGTATTTT,CASSLAATDTQYF,many,TRBV28,TRBD2,TRBJ2-3
TGTGCCAGCAGCCGGCCCTCACTAGCGGGAGAGGACGAGCAGTACTTC,CASSRPSLAGEDEQYF,many,TRBV2,TRBD2,TRBJ2-7
TGTGCCATCAGTGAGCCCATCCGGGCGGGTCTAGGTACGCAGTATTTT,CAISEPIRAGLGTQYF,.,TRBV10-3,.,TRBJ2-3
TGTGCCAGCAGCTTAGGGTTCGGGGAGACCCAGTACTTC,CASSLGFGETQYF,many,TRBV11-2,.,TRBJ2-5
TGTGCCAGCAGCCAAGAGGGGACACGCTCCTACGAGCAGTACTTC,CASSQEGTRSYEQYF,many,TRBV4-2,.,TRBJ2-7
TGCAGTGTTATATTAGACAGGGGTCACTCCTACGAGCAGTACTTC,CSVILDRGHSYEQYF,many,TRBV20-1,TRBD1,TRBJ2-7
TGTGCCGGCAGCTTTCTGGCCGGGGAAGCAGATACGCAGTACTTT,CAGSFLAGEADTQYF,.,TRBV11-2,.,TRBJ2-3
TGTGCCAGCAGCTTTTTAACGGGGAGCAATCAGCCCCAGCGTTTT,CASSFLTGSNQPQRF,.,TRBV11-2,.,TRBJ1-5
TGTGCCAGCAGTTTCAGCTCCTACAATGAGCAGTTCTTC,CASSFSSYNEQFF,many,TRBV12-3/TRBV12-4,.,TRBJ2-1
TGTGCCTGGGGCCCAGGGGCTGGAGAGACCCAGTACTTC,CAWGPGAGETQYF,few,TRBV30,.,TRBJ2-5
TGCAGCGTCGGGTCCCGTTTCGGGGCCAACACTGAAGCTTTCTTT,CSVGSRFGANTEAFF,many,TRBV20-1,.,TRBJ1-1
TGTGCCAGCAGCTTAGATGTGCTCGGGGCCTACGAGCAGTACTTC,CASSLDVLGAYEQYF,few,TRBV11-2,.,TRBJ2-7